Described below is a single TCR beta chain sequence and its context. No antigen is known for it. The assay was immunoSEQ multiplex PCR, and TCRdb's table has in-frame clones only and misses some. This table has tens of thousands of clones, around 76% appearing once. This CDR3 contains 17 residues. Germline V gene lookup returns CDR1 MNHNS and CDR2 SASEGT. The ends were cut back, 3 bases at V and 0 bases at J, with 12 bases in the middle. This sample stems from a study of graft-versus-host responses after intestinal transplantation. Study-wide background: Anti-thymocyte globulin induction was given to all recipients, followed by tacrolimus and steroids for three to four years. Study-wide results and caveats: Association was observed between peak circulating GvH clone levels and early post-transplant HvG declines. GvH clones were identified in recipient marrow, with some first appearing in ileum or blood.

This clonotype was sampled from a human donor who received an intestinal transplant. The chain combines TRBV6-1 with TRBJ1-6; D uncertain. Sequencing was performed on unstimulated CD4+ T cells sorted from spleen or lymph node cells, taken before intestinal transplant. CDR3 DNA: TGTGCCAGCAGTGATCGTGGCCGGAGCTCCTATAATTCACCCCTCCACTTT. This codes for CASSDRGRSSYNSPLHF.